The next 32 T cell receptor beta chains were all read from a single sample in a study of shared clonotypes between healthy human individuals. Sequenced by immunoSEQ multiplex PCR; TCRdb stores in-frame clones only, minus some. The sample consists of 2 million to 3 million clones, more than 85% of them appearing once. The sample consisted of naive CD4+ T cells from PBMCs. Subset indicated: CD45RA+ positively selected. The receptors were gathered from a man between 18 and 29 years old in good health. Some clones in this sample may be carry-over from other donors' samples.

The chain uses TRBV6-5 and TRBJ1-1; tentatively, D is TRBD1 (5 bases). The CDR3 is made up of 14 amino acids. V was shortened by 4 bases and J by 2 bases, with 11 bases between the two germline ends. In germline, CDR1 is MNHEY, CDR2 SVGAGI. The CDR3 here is CASSFRGVNTEAFF. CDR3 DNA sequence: TGTGCCAGCAGTTTTCGAGGGGTTAACACTGAAGCTTTCTTT.

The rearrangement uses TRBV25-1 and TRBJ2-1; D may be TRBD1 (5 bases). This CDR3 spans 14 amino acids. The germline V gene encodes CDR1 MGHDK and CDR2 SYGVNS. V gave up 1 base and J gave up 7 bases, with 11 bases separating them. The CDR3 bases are TGTGCCAGCAGTGAATTCAGGGATCGGAATGAGCAGTTCTTC. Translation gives CASSEFRDRNEQFF. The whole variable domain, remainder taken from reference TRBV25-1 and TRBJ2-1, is EADIYQTPRYLVIGTGKKITLECSQTMGHDKMYWYQQDPGMELHLIHYSYGVNSTEKGDLSSESTVSRIRTEHFPLTLESARPSHTSQYLCASSEFRDRNEQFFGPGTRLTVL.

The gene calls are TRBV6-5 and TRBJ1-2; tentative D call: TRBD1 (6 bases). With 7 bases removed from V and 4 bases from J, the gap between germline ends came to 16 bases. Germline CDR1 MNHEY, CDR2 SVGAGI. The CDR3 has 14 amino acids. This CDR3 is CASIPGGHRYGYTF. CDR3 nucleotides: TGTGCCAGCATCCCGGGGGGGCACCGCTATGGCTACACCTTC.

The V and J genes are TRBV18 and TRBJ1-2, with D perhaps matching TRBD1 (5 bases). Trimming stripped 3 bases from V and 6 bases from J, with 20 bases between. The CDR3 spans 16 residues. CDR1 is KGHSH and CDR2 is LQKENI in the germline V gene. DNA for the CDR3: TGTGCCAGCTCACCCATATTCGGGCAGGGATCGGATGGCTACACCTTC. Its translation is CASSPIFGQGSDGYTF.

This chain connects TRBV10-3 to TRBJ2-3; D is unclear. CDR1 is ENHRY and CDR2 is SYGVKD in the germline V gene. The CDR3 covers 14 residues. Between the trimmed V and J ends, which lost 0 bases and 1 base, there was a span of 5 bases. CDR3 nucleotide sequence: TGTGCCATCAGTGAGTCCACCCGCACAGATACGCAGTATTTT. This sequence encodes CAISESTRTDTQYF.

CDR3 nucleotide sequence: TGTGCCAGCAGCCAAACTAGCTCCTATGGCTACACCTTC. It specifies CASSQTSSYGYTF. The chain is built from TRBV27 and TRBJ1-2; D is uncertain. V gave up 6 bases and J gave up 4 bases, with 12 bases separating them. From germline, CDR1 is MNHEY and CDR2 SMNVEV (reference sequence). This CDR3 is built from 13 residues.

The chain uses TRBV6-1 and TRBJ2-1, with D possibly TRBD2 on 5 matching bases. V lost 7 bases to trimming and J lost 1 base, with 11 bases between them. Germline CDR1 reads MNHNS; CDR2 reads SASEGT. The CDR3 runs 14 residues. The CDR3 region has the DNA TGTGCCAGCATCGGCGGACTGTCCTACAATGAGCAGTTCTTC. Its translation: CASIGGLSYNEQFF.

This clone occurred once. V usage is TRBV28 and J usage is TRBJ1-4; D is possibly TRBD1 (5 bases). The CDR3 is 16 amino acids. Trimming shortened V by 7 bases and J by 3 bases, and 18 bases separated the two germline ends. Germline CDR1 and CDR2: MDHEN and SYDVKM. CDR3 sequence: CASTSAGRGPNEKLFF. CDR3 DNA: TGTGCCAGCACCTCCGCGGGACGGGGACCTAATGAAAAACTGTTTTTT.

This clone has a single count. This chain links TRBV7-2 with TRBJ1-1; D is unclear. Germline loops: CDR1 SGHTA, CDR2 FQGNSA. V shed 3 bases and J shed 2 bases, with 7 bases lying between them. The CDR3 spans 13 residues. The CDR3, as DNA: TGTGCCAGCAGCTTGTGGTTTAACACTGAAGCTTTCTTT. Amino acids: CASSLWFNTEAFF.

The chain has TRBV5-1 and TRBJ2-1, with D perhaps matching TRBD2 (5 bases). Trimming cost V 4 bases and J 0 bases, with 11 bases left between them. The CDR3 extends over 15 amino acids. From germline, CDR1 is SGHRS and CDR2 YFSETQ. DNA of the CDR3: TGCGCCAGCAGCCCGGACTTCAACTCCTACAATGAGCAGTTCTTC. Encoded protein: CASSPDFNSYNEQFF.

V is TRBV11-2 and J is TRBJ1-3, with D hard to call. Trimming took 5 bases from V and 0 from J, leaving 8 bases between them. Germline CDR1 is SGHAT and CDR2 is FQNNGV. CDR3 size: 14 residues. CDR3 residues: CASSHPISGNTIYF. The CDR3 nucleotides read TGTGCCAGCAGCCACCCAATCTCTGGAAACACCATATATTTT.

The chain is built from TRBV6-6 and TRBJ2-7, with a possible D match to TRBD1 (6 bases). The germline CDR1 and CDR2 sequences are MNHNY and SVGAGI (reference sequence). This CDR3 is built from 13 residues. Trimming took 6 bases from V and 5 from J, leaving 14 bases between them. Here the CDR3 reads CASSLQGIDEQYF. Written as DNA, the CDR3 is TGTGCCAGCAGCTTACAGGGTATCGACGAGCAGTACTTC.

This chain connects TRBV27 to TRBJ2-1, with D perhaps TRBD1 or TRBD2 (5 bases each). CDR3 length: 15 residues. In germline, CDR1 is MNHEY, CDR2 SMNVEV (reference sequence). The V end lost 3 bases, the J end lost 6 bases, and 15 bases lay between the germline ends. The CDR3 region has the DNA TGTGCCAGCAGTTTCATAAGGGACGCTGTCAATGAGCAGTTCTTC. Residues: CASSFIRDAVNEQFF.

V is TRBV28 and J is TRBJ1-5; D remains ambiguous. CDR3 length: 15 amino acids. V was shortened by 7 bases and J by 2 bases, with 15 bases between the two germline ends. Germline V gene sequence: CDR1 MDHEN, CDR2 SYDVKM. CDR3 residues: CASNPRRQGNQPQHF. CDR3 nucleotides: TGTGCCAGCAATCCCCGGAGGCAGGGCAATCAGCCCCAGCATTTT.

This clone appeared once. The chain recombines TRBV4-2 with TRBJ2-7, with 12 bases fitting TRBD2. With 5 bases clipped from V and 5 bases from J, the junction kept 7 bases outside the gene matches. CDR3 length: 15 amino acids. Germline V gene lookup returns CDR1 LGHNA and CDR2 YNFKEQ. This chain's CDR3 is CASSNGLAGNNEQYF. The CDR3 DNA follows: TGTGCCAGCAGCAATGGACTAGCGGGAAACAACGAGCAGTACTTC.

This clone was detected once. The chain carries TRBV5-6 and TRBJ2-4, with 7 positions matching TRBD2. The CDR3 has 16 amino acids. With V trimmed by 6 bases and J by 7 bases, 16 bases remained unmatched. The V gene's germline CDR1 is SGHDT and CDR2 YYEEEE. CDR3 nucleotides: TGTGCCAGCACCCTAAGGAGGGTGGTAGCGGGTAACATTCAGTACTTC. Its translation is CASTLRRVVAGNIQYF.

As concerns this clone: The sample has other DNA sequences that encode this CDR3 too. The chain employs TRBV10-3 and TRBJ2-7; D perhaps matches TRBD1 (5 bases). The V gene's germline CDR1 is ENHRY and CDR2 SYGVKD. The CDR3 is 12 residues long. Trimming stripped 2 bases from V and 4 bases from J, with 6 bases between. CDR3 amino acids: CAISEGAYEQYF. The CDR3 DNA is TGTGCCATCAGTGAGGGGGCTTACGAGCAGTACTTC.

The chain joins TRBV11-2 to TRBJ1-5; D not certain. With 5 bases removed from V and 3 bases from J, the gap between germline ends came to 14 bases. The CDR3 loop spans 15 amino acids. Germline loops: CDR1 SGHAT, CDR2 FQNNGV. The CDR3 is CASSGADGYNQPQHF. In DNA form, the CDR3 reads TGTGCCAGCAGCGGAGCAGACGGGTACAATCAGCCCCAGCATTTT.

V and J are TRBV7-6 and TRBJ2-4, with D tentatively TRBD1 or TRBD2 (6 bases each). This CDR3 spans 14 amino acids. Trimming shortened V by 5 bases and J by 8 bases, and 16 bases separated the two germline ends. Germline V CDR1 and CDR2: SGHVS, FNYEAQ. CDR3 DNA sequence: TGTGCCAGCAGCCCTAGGGGGGCCGGGGACATTCAGTACTTC. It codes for CASSPRGAGDIQYF.

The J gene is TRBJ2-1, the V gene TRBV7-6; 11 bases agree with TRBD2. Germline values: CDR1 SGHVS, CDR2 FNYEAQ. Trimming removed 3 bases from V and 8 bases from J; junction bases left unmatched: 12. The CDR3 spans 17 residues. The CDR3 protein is CASSLGGSGRAGDEQFF. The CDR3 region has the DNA TGTGCCAGCAGCTTGGGGGGTAGCGGGAGGGCCGGGGATGAGCAGTTCTTC. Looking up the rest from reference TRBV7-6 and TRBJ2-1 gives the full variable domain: GAGVSQSPRYKVTKRGQDVALRCDPISGHVSLYWYRQALGQGPEFLTYFNYEAQQDKSGLPNDRFSAERPEGSISTLTIQRTEQRDSAMYRCASSLGGSGRAGDEQFFGPGTRLTVL.

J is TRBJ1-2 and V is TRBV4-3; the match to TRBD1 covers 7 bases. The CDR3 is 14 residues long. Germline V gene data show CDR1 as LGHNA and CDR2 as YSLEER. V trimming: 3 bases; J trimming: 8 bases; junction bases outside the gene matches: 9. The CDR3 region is CASSHTDRESGYTF. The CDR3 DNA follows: TGCGCCAGCAGCCATACCGACAGGGAGAGCGGCTACACCTTC.

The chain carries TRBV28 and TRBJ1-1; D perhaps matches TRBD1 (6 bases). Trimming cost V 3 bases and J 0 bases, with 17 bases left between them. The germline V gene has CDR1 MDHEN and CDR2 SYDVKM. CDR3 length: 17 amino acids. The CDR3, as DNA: TGTGCCAGCAGTTTCGGGGGGCCAATCGATATGAACACTGAAGCTTTCTTT. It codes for CASSFGGPIDMNTEAFF.

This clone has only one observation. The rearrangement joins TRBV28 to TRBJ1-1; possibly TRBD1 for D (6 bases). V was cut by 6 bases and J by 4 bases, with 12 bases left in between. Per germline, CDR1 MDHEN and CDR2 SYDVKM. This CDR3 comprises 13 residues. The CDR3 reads CASSRQVSTEAFF. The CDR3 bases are TGTGCCAGCAGCAGACAGGTGAGCACTGAAGCTTTCTTT.

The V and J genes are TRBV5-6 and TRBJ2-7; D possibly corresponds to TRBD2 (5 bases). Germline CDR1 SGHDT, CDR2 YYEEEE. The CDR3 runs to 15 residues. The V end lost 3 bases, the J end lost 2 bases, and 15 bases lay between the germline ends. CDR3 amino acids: CASSSGPLTTYEQYF. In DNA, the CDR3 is TGTGCCAGCAGCTCCGGACCACTGACTACCTACGAGCAGTACTTC.

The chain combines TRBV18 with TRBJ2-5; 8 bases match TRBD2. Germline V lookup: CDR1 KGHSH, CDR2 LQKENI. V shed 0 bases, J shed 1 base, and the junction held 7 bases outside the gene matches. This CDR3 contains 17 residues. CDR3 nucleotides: TGTGCCAGCTCACCACCGGTTACTAGCGGCCTCCAAGAGACCCAGTACTTC. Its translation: CASSPPVTSGLQETQYF. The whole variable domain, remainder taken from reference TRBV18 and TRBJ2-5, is NAGVMQNPRHLVRRRGQEARLRCSPMKGHSHVYWYRQLPEEGLKFMVYLQKENIIDESGMPKERFSAEFPKEGPSILRIQQVVRGDSAAYFCASSPPVTSGLQETQYFGPGTRLLVL.

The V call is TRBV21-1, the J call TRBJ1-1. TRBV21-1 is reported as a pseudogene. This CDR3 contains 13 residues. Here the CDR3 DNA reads TGTGCCAGCAGCTCCGGGACGAACACTGAAGCTTTCTTT. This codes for CASSSGTNTEAFF.

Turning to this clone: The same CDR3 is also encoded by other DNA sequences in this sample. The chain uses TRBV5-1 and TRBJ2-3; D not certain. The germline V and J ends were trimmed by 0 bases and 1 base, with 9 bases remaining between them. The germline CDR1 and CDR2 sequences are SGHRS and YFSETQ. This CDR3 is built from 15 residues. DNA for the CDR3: TGCGCCAGCAGCTTGGGGCGGCCACGCACAGATACGCAGTATTTT. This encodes CASSLGRPRTDTQYF.

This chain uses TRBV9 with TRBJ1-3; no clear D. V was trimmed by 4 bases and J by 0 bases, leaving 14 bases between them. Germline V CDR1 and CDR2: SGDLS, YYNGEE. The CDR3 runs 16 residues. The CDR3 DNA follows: TGTGCCAGCAGCACCGGACGGAGCCACTCTGGAAACACCATATATTTT. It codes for CASSTGRSHSGNTIYF.

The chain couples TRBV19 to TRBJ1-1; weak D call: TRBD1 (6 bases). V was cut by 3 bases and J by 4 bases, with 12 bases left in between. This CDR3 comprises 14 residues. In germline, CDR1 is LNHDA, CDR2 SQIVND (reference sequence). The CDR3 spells CASSIDTGSTEAFF. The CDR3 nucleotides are TGTGCCAGTAGTATTGATACAGGGAGCACTGAAGCTTTCTTT.

DNA for the CDR3: TGTGCCAGCAGCTTCAGGGGACGGAATCAGCCCCAGCATTTT. This translates into CASSFRGRNQPQHF. This chain uses TRBV28 with TRBJ1-5; weak D call: TRBD1 (6 bases). Germline lookup yields CDR1 MDHEN and CDR2 SYDVKM. The CDR3 totals 14 residues. Trimming took 6 bases from V and 4 from J, leaving 13 bases between them.

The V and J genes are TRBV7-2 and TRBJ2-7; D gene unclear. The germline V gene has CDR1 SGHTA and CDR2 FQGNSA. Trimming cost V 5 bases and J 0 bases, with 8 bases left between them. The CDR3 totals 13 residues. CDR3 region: CASSPLSSYEQYF. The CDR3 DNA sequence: TGTGCCAGCAGCCCTCTTAGCTCCTACGAGCAGTACTTC.

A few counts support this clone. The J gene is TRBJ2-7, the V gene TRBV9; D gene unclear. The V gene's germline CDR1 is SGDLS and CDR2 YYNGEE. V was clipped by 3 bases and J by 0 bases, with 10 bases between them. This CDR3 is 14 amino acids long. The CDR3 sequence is CASSAGRSSYEQYF. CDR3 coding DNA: TGTGCCAGCAGCGCCGGACGCAGCTCCTACGAGCAGTACTTC. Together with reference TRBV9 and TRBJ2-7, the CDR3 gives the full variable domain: DSGVTQTPKHLITATGQRVTLRCSPRSGDLSVYWYQQSLDQGLQFLIQYYNGEERAKGNILERFSAQQFPDLHSELNLSSLELGDSALYFCASSAGRSSYEQYFGPGTRLTVT.